This TCR beta chain was documented in a study of beta chain features in type 1 diabetes. Germline V CDR1 and CDR2: GTSNPN, SVGIG (reference sequence). The length of the CDR3 is 15 residues. V was pared by 2 bases and J by 4 bases, with 17 bases between. This clone was recorded at least ten times. Its target is unknown. Points from the study as a whole: Naive, central memory and Treg TCRB repertoires seemed to resemble each other more closely in patients than they did in healthy donors. TCRB CDR3 length was moderately but significantly reduced in all four CD4+ subsets of Type 1 diabetes patients. For TCRB rearrangement, an influence of HLA type remained unresolved here.

CD45RO/CCR7/CD25/CD127/CD95/CD27 separated CD4+ naive, central memory, regulatory and stem cell-like memory cells by sorting. Every isolated RNA sample was fully reverse transcribed, so sequencing captured expressed TCRB transcripts. Read counts averaged approximately 3.5 million for samples of naive, central memory and regulatory T cells. TCRdb's copy holds only in-frame clones and misses some; the assay was immunoSEQ multiplex PCR. The sample has 130,000 or so clones, 9% seen once. Sequenced input: central memory CD4+ T cells from blood. This receptor was identified in a man between 25 and 39 years old with type 1 diabetes. V and J are TRBV30 and TRBJ1-1; D may be TRBD1 (5 bases). The CDR3 reads CAWSLGTPLVTEAFF. The CDR3 coding sequence is TGTGCCTGGAGTCTGGGGACTCCCCTGGTCACTGAAGCTTTCTTT. Complete variable domain (other parts from reference TRBV30 and TRBJ1-1): SQTIHQWPATLVQPVGSPLSLECTVEGTSNPNLYWYRQAAGRGLQLLFYSVGIGQISSEVPQNLSASRPQDRQFILSSKKLLLSDSGFYLCAWSLGTPLVTEAFFGQGTRLTVV.